The 16 T cell receptor beta chains listed next were all sequenced from one sample in a study of T cells in Graves' hyperthyroidism and ophthalmopathy. RNA transcripts served as the template for amplifying TCR beta CDR3 regions. In the first-round RT-PCR of the TCR CDR3, the HTBI primer set was used. A single record per CDR3 protein comes from TCRdb applying MiXCR to the multiplex PCR reads. The table includes about 380,000 distinct CDR3 sequences, about 15% detected once. Sequencing was carried out using blood. The receptors stem from a woman aged 55-75 years with Graves' hyperthyroidism.

Only a few counts were recorded for this clonotype. The chain has TRBV5-6 and TRBJ1-2, with D possibly TRBD1 on 5 matching bases. CDR1 is SGHDT and CDR2 is YYEEEE in the germline V gene. CDR3 length: 14 residues. Trimming left V 4 bases short and J 1 base short, with 11 bases between. This CDR3 is CASSPGRYNYGYTF. In nucleotides, the CDR3 is TGTGCCAGCAGCCCGGGACGCTATAACTATGGCTACACCTTC.

This clonotype was counted only a few times. The chain carries TRBV20-1 and TRBJ2-2; tentative D call: TRBD1 (5 bases). Germline-derived CDR1 and CDR2 are DFQATT and SNEGSKA (reference sequence). There are 15 residues in the CDR3. With 0 bases removed from V and 2 bases from J, the gap between germline ends came to 10 bases. The CDR3: CSARDGRGNTGELFF. The CDR3 DNA sequence: TGCAGTGCTAGAGATGGTAGGGGCAACACCGGGGAGCTGTTTTTT.

This clonotype occurred many times. CDR3 coding DNA: TGTGCCAGCAGTTCTCCCCGGCGGGGCCAAGAGACCCAGTACTTC. It codes for CASSSPRRGQETQYF. This rearrangement joins TRBV28 to TRBJ2-5; D is perhaps TRBD2 (6 bases). Germline-derived CDR1 and CDR2 are MDHEN and SYDVKM. This CDR3 is 15 amino acids long. V was trimmed by 4 bases and J by 1 base, leaving 13 bases between them.

This clonotype was detected only a few times. The chain uses TRBV6-1 and TRBJ1-6; D gene ambiguous. The germline V gene encodes CDR1 MNHNS and CDR2 SASEGT. V was cut by 6 bases and J by 2 bases, with 11 bases left in between. The CDR3 totals 15 residues. The CDR3 DNA is TGTGCCAGCAGCAGGCCGGAGGCCTATAATTCACCCCTCCACTTT. This encodes CASSRPEAYNSPLHF.

Ten or more counts support this clonotype. The J gene is TRBJ2-5, the V gene TRBV7-2; TRBD1 aligns across 9 bases. V trimming: 2 bases; J trimming: 4 bases; junction bases outside the gene matches: 8. Germline CDR1 reads SGHTA; CDR2 reads FQGNSA. CDR3 size: 16 residues. CDR3 DNA sequence: TGTGCCAGCAGCTTAAGAGGGACAGGGACAGGAGAGACCCAGTACTTC. This encodes CASSLRGTGTGETQYF.

This clonotype was observed at least ten times. The chain links TRBV12-3 or TRBV12-4 to TRBJ1-1; no clear D gene. The CDR3 length is 11 residues. V was clipped by 9 bases and J by 0 bases, with 5 bases between them. The DNA of the CDR3 is TGTGCCAGTCAAATGAACACTGAAGCTTTCTTT. Encoded protein: CASQMNTEAFF.

This clonotype has ten or more counts. The gene calls are TRBV12-3 or TRBV12-4 and TRBJ2-2, with 7 bases lining up with TRBD1. V lost 3 bases and J lost 7; bases outside the gene matches: 8. This CDR3 region has 15 residues. The CDR3 is CASSFIQGVFGELFF. The DNA for the CDR3 is TGTGCCAGCAGTTTTATTCAGGGGGTATTCGGGGAGCTGTTTTTT.

This clonotype was observed at least ten times. J is TRBJ2-5 and V is TRBV2, with 9 positions matching TRBD1. The CDR3 is made up of 13 amino acids. J was trimmed by 5 bases and V by 6 bases; bases with no gene match: 4. The germline V gene encodes CDR1 SNHLY and CDR2 FYNNEI. CDR3 sequence reads: CASSRDRDETQYF. DNA for the CDR3: TGTGCCAGCAGCAGGGACAGGGACGAGACCCAGTACTTC. Filled out from reference TRBV2 and TRBJ2-5, the complete variable domain reads EPEVTQTPSHQVTQMGQEVILRCVPISNHLYFYWYRQILGQKVEFLVSFYNNEISEKSEIFDDQFSVERPDGSNFTLKIRSTKLEDSAMYFCASSRDRDETQYFGPGTRLLVL.

The chain employs TRBV11-2 and TRBJ2-2; weak D call: TRBD2 (5 bases). V was pared by 5 bases and J by 0 bases, with 22 bases between. Looked up from germline, CDR1 is SGHAT and CDR2 is FQNNGV. The CDR3 runs 19 residues. CDR3 loop: CASSQGVLRRETNTGELFF. CDR3 nucleotide sequence: TGTGCCAGCAGCCAAGGAGTTCTTCGTCGGGAAACGAACACCGGGGAGCTGTTTTTT.

The rearrangement joins TRBV5-1 to TRBJ2-1; D unclear. The CDR3 loop spans 13 amino acids. The V end lost 4 bases, the J end lost 4 bases, and 9 bases lay between the germline ends. Germline CDR1 reads SGHRS; CDR2 reads YFSETQ. For the CDR3, the DNA is TGCGCCAGCAGCCACGAAAAGTACAATGAGCAGTTCTTC. Amino acid sequence: CASSHEKYNEQFF.

The chain has TRBV20-1 and TRBJ1-2, with 7 bases identical to TRBD1. Losses at the gene ends were 1 base for V and 6 bases for J; bases not matched to a gene: 8. Germline CDR1 and CDR2: DFQATT and SNEGSKA (reference sequence). The CDR3 has 14 amino acids. CDR3 DNA: TGCAGTGCTAGAGGGGGCAGGGGGGGACATGGCTACACCTTC. Translation gives CSARGGRGGHGYTF.

Ten or more counts support this clonotype. The CDR3 loop reads CASRVAGGSDTQYF. DNA of the CDR3: TGTGCCAGCAGAGTAGCGGGAGGATCAGATACGCAGTATTTT. The chain carries TRBV2 and TRBJ2-3; 10 nucleotides agree with TRBD2. The length of the CDR3 is 14 residues. V gave up 6 bases and J gave up 4 bases; unmatched junction bases: 4. Germline values: CDR1 SNHLY, CDR2 FYNNEI.

A few counts support this clonotype. This chain uses TRBV12-3 or TRBV12-4 with TRBJ1-3; D is undetermined. V shed 5 bases and J shed 0 bases, with 5 bases lying between them. The CDR3 runs to 13 residues. This CDR3 is CASSHSSGNTIYF. CDR3 DNA: TGTGCCAGCAGTCACAGCTCTGGAAACACCATATATTTT.

This clonotype was recorded a few times. This may stem from a read error, because a much larger clone lies one nucleotide away. V usage is TRBV2 and J usage is TRBJ2-2; TRBD1 might be the D (6 bases). Germline V lookup: CDR1 SNHLY, CDR2 FYNNEI. Trimming took 8 bases from V and 7 from J, leaving 17 bases between them. The CDR3 extends over 14 amino acids. CDR3 region: CASGGTGSFGELFF. In DNA, the CDR3 is TGTGCCAGCGGTGGTACAGGGAGTTTCGGGGAGCTGTTTTTT. The variable domain in full, with the rest retrieved from reference TRBV2 and TRBJ2-2, is EPEVTQTPSHQVTQMGQEVILRCVPISNHLYFYWYRQILGQKVEFLVSFYNNEISEKSEIFDDQFSVERPDGSNFTLKIRSTKLEDSAMYFCASGGTGSFGELFFGEGSRLTVL.

The chain is built from TRBV27 and TRBJ1-6; no clear D. Trimming cost V 3 bases and J 10 bases, with 7 bases left between them. The germline CDR1 and CDR2 sequences are MNHEY and SMNVEV (reference sequence). This CDR3 contains 12 residues. CDR3 sequence reads: CASSFVGSPLHF. CDR3 sequence (DNA): TGTGCCAGCAGTTTCGTCGGCTCACCCCTCCACTTT.

This clonotype was observed many times. The chain uses TRBV24-1 and TRBJ2-6; D is unclear. Per the germline V gene, CDR1 is KGHDR and CDR2 is SFDVKD. V was pared by 4 bases and J by 2 bases, with 11 bases between. This CDR3 comprises 16 residues. In DNA, the CDR3 is TGTGCCACCAGTGACACCTCCGCCCCTGGGGCCAACGTCCTGACTTTC. Residues: CATSDTSAPGANVLTF.